This T cell receptor beta chain is drawn from a study of T cell changes during pregnancy in multiple sclerosis. The protocol was immunoSEQ multiplex PCR, while the TCRdb copy is restricted to in-frame clones and leaves out a portion. The repertoire has over 60,000 clones, 70% to 90% of them found once; the top ten carry 2% to 3%. The material was peripheral blood, obtained in the first trimester of pregnancy. The sequence came from a female donor with multiple sclerosis, enrolled in a pregnancy study.

CDR3 DNA: TGTGCCAGCAGCTTAGGGCAGGAAAAACTGTTTTTT. This encodes CASSLGQEKLFF. This chain links TRBV13 with TRBJ1-4; the D is unclear. The CDR3 sequence is 12 residues long. The ends were cut back, 0 bases at V and 8 bases at J, with 4 bases in the middle. Germline CDR1 PRHDT, CDR2 FYEKMQ (reference sequence).